This TCR beta chain derives from a study of human T cells and chemical hapten exposure. A word on this clonotype: A much larger clone lies a single base off, so this may be a read error.

Unique molecular identifiers were linked by the library to individual cDNA molecules. Authors' data handling: Counts of TCRs in each sample centred on a median of around 100,000 and extended from around 25,000 to 690,000. Via MiXCR, TCRdb re-called the 5' RACE reads, giving one row per CDR3 protein. The V and J calls were determined by TCRdb, not by the authors. The sample lists approximately 81,000 distinct CDR3 sequences, 7% to 8% seen once, with 2% to 2.5% in the top ten. Before extraction, the whole blood was not fractionated, and total RNA was taken from it. The receptor comes from a male donor in good health.

Here the CDR3 DNA reads TGTGCCAGCACTAGGACAGGGGAGAACACTGAAGCTTTCTTT. It codes for CASTRTGENTEAFF. The chain recombines TRBV2 with TRBJ1-1; 9 nucleotides align to TRBD1. This CDR3 is built from 14 residues. Trimming removed 7 bases from V and 1 base from J; junction bases left unmatched: 4. Germline-derived CDR1 and CDR2 are SNHLY and FYNNEI.